This T cell receptor beta chain appears in the sequencing data of a study of OX40 agonist ivuxolimab in advanced cancers. Study-level points and caveats: Researchers report that CD8+ T cells had, on average, more expanded clones than CD4+.

Deletions cut 10 bases from V and 4 bases from J, with 16 bases between. Germline V lookup: CDR1 KGHSH, CDR2 LQKENI. CDR3 size: 13 residues. TCRdb keeps only in-frame clones here, not all; method: immunoSEQ multiplex PCR. The top ten hold 4.4% of the sample, which has around 66,000 clones, more than 65% seen once. Turning to this clone: What it binds is not known.

This chain uses TRBV18 with TRBJ1-2; a possible D gene is TRBD1 (6 bases). This specimen consisted of CD4+ or CD8+ T cells sorted from blood, obtained in a trial of the OX40 agonist ivuxolimab. The sequence came from an adult with an advanced solid tumor such as melanoma, head and neck, liver or kidney cancer. The CDR3 DNA is TGTGCCACCAAAGGGGGTTTTGGCTATGGCTACACCTTC. As protein: CATKGGFGYGYTF.